The 5 T cell receptor beta chains in this list originate from one sample, sequenced in a study of cytomegalovirus exposure and HLA in healthy donors. PCR amplification relied on 60 Vbeta primers (plus 13 Jbeta primers). Clones were read by immunoSEQ multiplex PCR, and TCRdb kept only the in-frame ones, dropping some. Of fewer than 200,000 clones listed, about 82% are singletons. The sequenced material came from PBMCs. These receptor sequences come from a woman in her thirties in good health and CMV-seropositive.

The chain carries TRBV19 and TRBJ1-5, with D tentatively TRBD1 (6 bases). The germline gives CDR1 LNHDA, CDR2 SQIVND (reference sequence). CDR3 length equals 13 residues. Deletions cut 9 bases from V and 2 bases from J, with 11 bases between. CDR3 in DNA: TGTGCCAGCAGGGGTCTGGGCAATCAGCCCCAGCATTTT. Amino acid sequence: CASRGLGNQPQHF.

This clone was seen just once. The CDR3: CASSGRTGGILRNTGELFF. The CDR3 DNA reads as TGTGCCAGCAGCGGCCGGACAGGGGGCATCCTTCGGAACACCGGGGAGCTGTTTTTT. This chain joins TRBV7-9 and TRBJ2-2, with 11 bases lining up with TRBD1. Trimming cost V 5 bases and J 1 base; bases outside gene matches: 12. The CDR3 loop spans 19 amino acids. Germline-derived CDR1 and CDR2 are SEHNR and FQNEAQ (reference sequence).

The CDR3 DNA sequence: TGTGCCAGCAGTGCATATGGGGGGGGAACTGAAGCTTTCTTT. Protein: CASSAYGGGTEAFF. The chain is built from TRBV6-1 and TRBJ1-1; perhaps TRBD1 as D (5 bases). Germline-derived CDR1 and CDR2 are MNHNS and SASEGT. V gave up 4 bases and J gave up 5 bases, with 14 bases separating them. The CDR3 sequence is 14 residues long.

The J gene is TRBJ1-2, the V gene TRBV28; D not resolved. Per the germline V gene, CDR1 is MDHEN and CDR2 is SYDVKM. Trimming pared 7 bases from V and 5 bases from J, leaving 14 bases between. The CDR3 sequence is 13 residues long. CDR3 sequence: CASTITAIYGYTF. The CDR3 coding sequence is TGTGCCAGCACCATTACAGCCATTTATGGCTACACCTTC.

J is TRBJ2-4 and V is TRBV6-1, with 8 bases fitting TRBD1. The CDR3 has 17 amino acids. After removal of 4 bases from V and 0 bases from J, the junction contained 8 bases not matched to a gene. Germline V gene lookup returns CDR1 MNHNS and CDR2 SASEGT. The CDR3 nucleotides read TGTGCCAGCAGTGTTTCGGGACAGGTTATAGCCAAAAACATTCAGTACTTC. Its protein is CASSVSGQVIAKNIQYF.